Included here is one TCR beta chain sequence, with context. This specimen comes from a study of cytomegalovirus exposure and HLA in healthy donors. Germline loops: CDR1 LNHDA, CDR2 SQIVND (reference sequence). The CDR3 length is 16 residues. V lost 6 bases, J lost 1 base, and 15 bases lay in between. 60 Vbeta and 13 Jbeta primers were used in PCR. Sequenced by immunoSEQ multiplex PCR; TCRdb stores in-frame clones only, minus some. The sample holds under 85,000 clones, 76% seen once. The chain recombines TRBV19 with TRBJ2-2; no clear D gene. Sequencing used PBMCs. The TCR originated in a man in his late teens or twenties in good health and CMV-seronegative. The CDR3 loop reads CASSAKRRENTGELFF. The CDR3 DNA is TGTGCCAGTAGCGCTAAACGGAGAGAGAACACCGGGGAGCTGTTTTTT.